This entry lists 12 T cell receptor beta chains sequenced from one sample in a study of vaccination and CD4 T cells after COVID-19. No antigen has been identified for these receptors. Cultured CD4+ T cell DNA underwent sequencing with the Oncomine TCR Beta short-read assay. From the PCR reads, TCRdb called clonotypes with MiXCR, one entry per CDR3 protein. The data hold roughly 6,400 distinct CDR3 sequences, with approximately 52% observed a single time. Treatment denoted: approximately 10-day PBMC culture with coronavirus spike peptide pools or control peptides (ViraFEST assay). The unexposed donor gave CD4+ T cells before the COVID-19 pandemic (2011-2018). The specimen sequenced was CD4+ T cells from blood, cultured in vitro. The receptor set was obtained from a human donor in good health.

The genes are TRBV27 and TRBJ2-2, with a weak D call TRBD2 (5 bases). There are 17 residues in the CDR3. V lost 6 bases and J lost 6, with 23 bases in between. CDR1 is MNHEY and CDR2 is SMNVEV in the germline V gene (reference sequence). Written as DNA, the CDR3 is TGTGCCAGCAGCAACCTCGCTCGGGGTTTCGTCGCCGGGGAGCTGTTTTTT. Encoded protein: CASSNLARGFVAGELFF.

The V gene is TRBV3-1, the J gene TRBJ1-2; 7 nucleotides agree with TRBD1. The CDR3 length is 12 residues. Unmatched junction bases numbered 3, after V lost 3 bases and J lost 8 bases. The germline V gene has CDR1 LGHDT and CDR2 YNNKEL (reference sequence). CDR3 amino acids: CASSQLQGGYTF. The CDR3 bases are TGTGCCAGCAGCCAGCTACAGGGGGGCTACACCTTC.

This chain uses TRBV19 with TRBJ2-1; weak D call: TRBD2 (5 bases). The length of the CDR3 is 14 residues. Germline CDR1 reads LNHDA; CDR2 reads SQIVND (reference sequence). V dropped 0 bases and J dropped 9 bases, with 12 bases sitting between them. The CDR3 bases are TGTGCCAGTAGTATAGAGCTCGAGGGCGGTGAGCAGTTCTTC. Its translation is CASSIELEGGEQFF.

The chain recombines TRBV5-1 with TRBJ2-5; no definite D call. Germline CDR1 and CDR2: SGHRS and YFSETQ. V was cut by 0 bases and J by 0 bases, with 6 bases left in between. The CDR3 sequence is 14 residues long. CDR3 nucleotides: TGCGCCAGCAGCTTGGGGACGTACCAAGAGACCCAGTACTTC. Amino acids: CASSLGTYQETQYF. The whole variable domain, filled in from reference TRBV5-1 and TRBJ2-5, reads KAGVTQTPRYLIKTRGQQVTLSCSPISGHRSVSWYQQTPGQGLQFLFEYFSETQRNKGNFPGRFSGRQFSNSRSEMNVSTLELGDSALYLCASSLGTYQETQYFGPGTRLLVL.

This clonotype was observed a few times. The gene calls are TRBV19 and TRBJ1-1; 7 bases are a match to TRBD1. This CDR3 is 18 amino acids long. The germline gives CDR1 LNHDA, CDR2 SQIVND (reference sequence). J lost 0 bases, V lost 1 base, and 11 bases had no gene match. The CDR3 DNA reads TGTGCCAGTAGTATAGTAGGGACAGTATGGGGAGTGAACACTGAAGCTTTCTTT. Translation gives CASSIVGTVWGVNTEAFF.

This clonotype has a handful of counts. The chain is built from TRBV7-9 and TRBJ1-6; no firm D call. Germline CDR1 SEHNR, CDR2 FQNEAQ (reference sequence). CDR3 size: 19 residues. V gave up 1 base and J gave up 5 bases, with 21 bases separating them. The CDR3 region has the DNA TGTGCCAGCAGCTTAGGAACGCCGGGCCACTCCCTAAATAATTCACCCCTCCACTTT. The encoded protein is CASSLGTPGHSLNNSPLHF.

This sequence joins TRBV28 and TRBJ1-5; D is unclear. The CDR3 has 16 amino acids. From germline, CDR1 is MDHEN and CDR2 SYDVKM. The ends were cut back, 7 bases at V and 2 bases at J, with 18 bases in the middle. In DNA, the CDR3 is TGTGCCAGCAACCCCTTCCACGGCGGGGGCAATCAGCCCCAGCATTTT. Translation gives CASNPFHGGGNQPQHF.

The chain couples TRBV7-9 to TRBJ2-7; tentatively, D is TRBD2 (6 bases). Between the trimmed V and J ends, which lost 10 bases and 4 bases, there was a span of 17 bases. This CDR3 is 13 amino acids long. Germline loops: CDR1 SEHNR, CDR2 FQNEAQ (reference sequence). Here the CDR3 DNA reads TGTGCCATAGGGAGGACAAGAATTTACGAGCAGTACTTC. Translating gives CAIGRTRIYEQYF.

V is TRBV6-1 and J is TRBJ2-7; no firm D call. Trimming pared 10 bases from V and 0 bases from J, leaving 13 bases between. Germline CDR1 is MNHNS and CDR2 is SASEGT. This CDR3 is 13 amino acids long. DNA for the CDR3: TGTGCCACCCAGACGGGCCTCTCCTACGAGCAGTACTTC. It yields the protein CATQTGLSYEQYF.

The chain joins TRBV6-1 to TRBJ2-3, with D perhaps given as TRBD1 or TRBD2 (5 bases each). CDR3 length: 14 residues. Trimming removed 4 bases from V and 0 bases from J, with 8 bases in between. The germline V gene has CDR1 MNHNS and CDR2 SASEGT. The CDR3 DNA reads TGTGCCAGCAGTGCGGGACCCAGCACAGATACGCAGTATTTT. Amino acid sequence: CASSAGPSTDTQYF.

The genes are TRBV28 and TRBJ1-2, with no clear D. Germline V lookup: CDR1 MDHEN, CDR2 SYDVKM. Trimming left V 7 bases short and J 5 bases short, with 11 bases between. The CDR3 spans 12 residues. CDR3 sequence: CASTRSPYGYTF. The CDR3 DNA reads TGTGCCAGCACCCGAAGCCCGTATGGCTACACCTTC.

The gene calls are TRBV10-3 and TRBJ1-1; perhaps TRBD1 as D (6 bases). The CDR3 covers 13 residues. V was trimmed by 7 bases and J by 1 base, leaving 10 bases between them. CDR1 ENHRY and CDR2 SYGVKD come from the germline V gene. The CDR3, as DNA: TGTGCCATCACCGGACAGAAGAACACTGAAGCTTTCTTT. Its translation: CAITGQKNTEAFF.